One and the same sample provided the 19 T cell receptor beta chains below, sequenced in a study of T-cell reconstitution after alpha-beta-depleted transplantation in children. It was with unique molecular identifiers that the TCRbeta library was prepared. From the PCR reads, TCRdb called clonotypes with MiXCR, one entry per CDR3 protein. The sample lists just under 550,000 distinct CDR3 sequences, approximately 16% occurring once. The material sequenced was PBMCs from the stem cell graft donor, taken from the stem cell graft. The receptors were gathered from a human donor who donated a stem cell graft to a child with acute lymphoblastic leukemia.

This clonotype appeared a few times. The chain couples TRBV5-1 to TRBJ1-2; D gene uncertain. The CDR3 has 14 residues. CDR1 SGHRS and CDR2 YFSETQ come from the germline V gene. The V and J ends lost 0 bases and 4 bases respectively, with 10 bases between them. The CDR3 region is CASSLGAATYGYTF. CDR3 in DNA: TGCGCCAGCAGCTTGGGGGCCGCAACCTATGGCTACACCTTC. Drawing the rest from reference TRBV5-1 and TRBJ1-2, the complete variable domain is KAGVTQTPRYLIKTRGQQVTLSCSPISGHRSVSWYQQTPGQGLQFLFEYFSETQRNKGNFPGRFSGRQFSNSRSEMNVSTLELGDSALYLCASSLGAATYGYTFGSGTRLTVV.

The rearrangement joins TRBV5-1 to TRBJ1-6, with 8 bases identical to TRBD1. With 0 bases clipped from V and 15 bases from J, the junction kept 2 bases outside the gene matches. The CDR3 runs 12 residues. Germline-derived CDR1 and CDR2 are SGHRS and YFSETQ. The CDR3 reads CASSLGQGFLHF. In DNA form, the CDR3 reads TGCGCCAGCAGCTTGGGACAGGGGTTCCTCCACTTT.

The CDR3 sequence: CASSHPGRGGATNTGELFF. The CDR3 nucleotides read TGTGCCAGCTCACACCCGGGCAGAGGCGGGGCCACGAACACCGGGGAGCTGTTTTTT. This chain links TRBV18 with TRBJ2-2, with D possibly TRBD2 on 6 matching bases. The CDR3 sequence is 19 residues long. From germline, CDR1 is KGHSH and CDR2 LQKENI. The germline V and J ends were trimmed by 4 bases and 0 bases, with 21 bases remaining between them.

This clonotype came up many times. The gene calls are TRBV9 and TRBJ2-6; D is unresolved. V gave up 4 bases and J gave up 0 bases, with 11 bases separating them. This CDR3 is built from 16 residues. The V gene's germline CDR1 is SGDLS and CDR2 YYNGEE. For the CDR3, the DNA is TGTGCCAGCAGCCCCCATCCCGTCTCTGGGGCCAACGTCCTGACTTTC. It codes for CASSPHPVSGANVLTF.

V and J are TRBV3-1 and TRBJ2-1, with TRBD2 identical over 8 bases. The J segment lost 12 bases and the V segment lost 4 bases, leaving 8 bases of the junction unmatched. Per germline, CDR1 LGHDT and CDR2 YNNKEL (reference sequence). CDR3 length: 13 residues. CDR3 in DNA: TGTGCCAGCAGCCTTAGCGGGAAGGGGCCGCAGTTCTTC. Translation gives CASSLSGKGPQFF.

This clonotype was seen a few times. CDR3 loop: CAISEGTYGTDTQYF. The CDR3, as DNA: TGTGCCATCAGTGAAGGGACATACGGCACAGATACGCAGTATTTT. The chain employs TRBV10-3 and TRBJ2-3, with D tentatively TRBD1 (6 bases). From germline, CDR1 is ENHRY and CDR2 SYGVKD. V was pared by 3 bases and J by 1 base, with 11 bases between. The length of the CDR3 is 15 residues.

The chain recombines TRBV6-5 with TRBJ1-1; 7 bases map to TRBD1. CDR1 and CDR2 (germline): MNHEY, SVGAGI. The CDR3 is 15 residues long. V gave up 2 bases and J gave up 1 base; unmatched junction bases: 4. The CDR3 nucleotides are TGTGCCAGCAGTTACCGGTCAGGGGGGAACACTGAAGCTTTCTTT. Translation gives CASSYRSGGNTEAFF.

This chain joins TRBV7-9 and TRBJ1-1; possible D gene TRBD1, 5 bases. Germline-derived CDR1 and CDR2 are SEHNR and FQNEAQ (reference sequence). Trimming removed 5 bases from V and 3 bases from J, with 10 bases in between. CDR3 length: 13 residues. The CDR3 is CASSRGRDTEAFF. The CDR3 DNA follows: TGTGCCAGCAGCCGGGGACGGGACACTGAAGCTTTCTTT.

This clonotype turned up a few times. The chain recombines TRBV5-1 with TRBJ2-1; D might be TRBD1 or TRBD2, each matching 5 bases. With 7 bases removed from V and 2 bases from J, the gap between germline ends came to 16 bases. Germline V gives CDR1 SGHRS, CDR2 YFSETQ. There are 15 residues in the CDR3. The CDR3 DNA reads as TGCGCCAGCGGACCGGGACGGCAAACCTACAATGAGCAGTTCTTC. Translated, it gives CASGPGRQTYNEQFF.

The gene calls are TRBV12-3 or TRBV12-4 and TRBJ2-1, with a possible D match to TRBD2 (6 bases). V lost 5 bases and J 5 bases, leaving 19 bases between the germline ends. The CDR3 runs 16 residues. CDR3 in DNA: TGTGCCAGCAGTCCCCCAAGACTAGTAGGGCACAATGAGCAGTTCTTC. It encodes CASSPPRLVGHNEQFF.

This rearrangement joins TRBV7-9 to TRBJ2-1, with 8 bases aligning to TRBD1. Germline V gene lookup returns CDR1 SEHNR and CDR2 FQNEAQ (reference sequence). CDR3 length: 15 amino acids. V shed 5 bases and J 6 bases; nucleotides not matched to a gene: 9. In DNA form, the CDR3 reads TGTGCCAGCAGCCTAGGACAGGGTCCAGGCAATGAGCAGTTCTTC. This encodes CASSLGQGPGNEQFF.

This clonotype was found a few times. V gene TRBV29-1 combines with J gene TRBJ2-7; a possible D gene is TRBD1 (6 bases). This CDR3 has 12 residues. Germline CDR1 is SQVTM and CDR2 is ANQGSEA. V was shortened by 4 bases and J by 4 bases, with 11 bases between the two germline ends. The CDR3: CSVGRTGYEQYF. The CDR3 DNA reads TGCAGCGTTGGCCGAACAGGGTACGAGCAGTACTTC.

CDR3 bases: TGCAGTGCGTGGACAGTCGGCTTAAATACAGATACGCAGTATTTT. Protein product: CSAWTVGLNTDTQYF. The genes are TRBV20-1 and TRBJ2-3; a weak D match, TRBD1 (6 bases). Germline V CDR1 and CDR2: DFQATT, SNEGSKA (reference sequence). V dropped 6 bases and J dropped 3 bases, with 19 bases sitting between them. The CDR3 runs 15 residues.

This clonotype was detected many times. The genes are TRBV29-1 and TRBJ2-1; 8 positions match TRBD2. CDR1 and CDR2 (germline): SQVTM, ANQGSEA. Losses at the gene ends were 2 bases for V and 6 bases for J; bases not matched to a gene: 6. This CDR3 spans 14 amino acids. DNA for the CDR3: TGCAGCGTTGAAAAAGCGGGAGTTGGCAATGAGCAGTTCTTC. The encoded protein is CSVEKAGVGNEQFF.

V gene TRBV29-1 combines with J gene TRBJ2-1; 9 bases line up with TRBD1. CDR1 SQVTM and CDR2 ANQGSEA come from the germline V gene. There are 14 residues in the CDR3. J lost 10 bases, V lost 6 bases, and 13 bases had no gene match. CDR3 residues: CSVLWGTGPTEQFF. As DNA, the CDR3 is TGCAGCGTCCTCTGGGGGACAGGGCCAACCGAGCAGTTCTTC.

The sample holds a few counts of this clonotype. The rearrangement joins TRBV6-5 to TRBJ2-5; 10 bases are a match to TRBD2. The CDR3 has 15 residues. Germline V gene data show CDR1 as MNHEY and CDR2 as SVGAGI. After removal of 2 bases from V and 4 bases from J, the junction contained 4 bases not matched to a gene. The CDR3 nucleotides read TGTGCCAGCAGTTACACTAGCGGGACACCAGAGACCCAGTACTTC. Translation: CASSYTSGTPETQYF.

In this sample, this clonotype turned up a few times. The chain links TRBV6-2 or TRBV6-3 to TRBJ2-7; 12 bases match TRBD2. Germline lookup yields CDR1 MNHEY and CDR2 SVGEGT. The CDR3 sequence is 13 residues long. Losses at the gene ends were 7 bases for V and 6 bases for J; bases not matched to a gene: 4. The CDR3 sequence: CASKLAGGGEQYF. In nucleotides, the CDR3 is TGTGCCAGCAAACTAGCGGGAGGCGGCGAGCAGTACTTC.

The chain couples TRBV18 to TRBJ2-7, with 8 bases identical to TRBD2. After removal of 5 bases from V and 4 bases from J, the junction contained 7 bases not matched to a gene. The CDR3 extends over 14 amino acids. The germline V gene has CDR1 KGHSH and CDR2 LQKENI. The CDR3 DNA follows: TGTGCCAGCTCATCCGGACTAGCTAGGTACGAGCAGTACTTC. It yields the protein CASSSGLARYEQYF.

This chain links TRBV20-1 with TRBJ2-7; TRBD2 matches at 8 bases. Germline assignment: CDR1 DFQATT and CDR2 SNEGSKA (reference sequence). J gave up 5 bases and V 0 bases, and 12 bases lay outside the gene matches. This CDR3 is 16 amino acids long. The CDR3 protein is CSARDIGGRRKDEQYF. As DNA, the CDR3 is TGCAGTGCTAGAGATATAGGCGGGAGGCGGAAGGACGAGCAGTACTTC.